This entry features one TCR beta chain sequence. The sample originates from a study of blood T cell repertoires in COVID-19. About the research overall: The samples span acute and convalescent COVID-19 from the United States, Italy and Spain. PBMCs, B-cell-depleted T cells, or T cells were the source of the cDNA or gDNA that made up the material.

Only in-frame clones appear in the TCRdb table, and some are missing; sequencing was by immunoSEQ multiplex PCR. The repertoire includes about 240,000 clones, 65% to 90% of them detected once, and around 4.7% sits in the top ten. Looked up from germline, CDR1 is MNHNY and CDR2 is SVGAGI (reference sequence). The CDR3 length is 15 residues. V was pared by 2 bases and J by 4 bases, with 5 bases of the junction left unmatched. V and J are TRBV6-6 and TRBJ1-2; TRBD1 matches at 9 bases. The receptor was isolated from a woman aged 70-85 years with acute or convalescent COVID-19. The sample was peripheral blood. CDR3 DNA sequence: TGTGCCAGCAGTTACACCGGACAGGGGAGCTATGGCTACACCTTC. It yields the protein CASSYTGQGSYGYTF.